Sequencing of this TCR beta chain was carried out in a study of cytomegalovirus exposure and HLA in healthy donors. Overall study findings and caveats: Later analysis identified a missense DCLRE1C variant that was linked to TCR beta V- and J-gene trimming. A later analysis linked more than 15,000 TCR beta sequences to HLA alleles at 0.05 false discovery rate.

Researchers ran the PCR with 60 Vbeta and 13 Jbeta primers. TCRdb keeps only in-frame clones here, not all; method: immunoSEQ multiplex PCR. The table has more than 90,000 clones, just under 70% seen once; the top ten hold 2.5% to 3%. Trimming left V 2 bases short and J 0 bases short, with 6 bases between. The germline gives CDR1 SGHRS, CDR2 YFSETQ. The CDR3 runs 14 residues. Concerning this clone: Its target is not known.

The genes are TRBV5-1 and TRBJ2-1; no clear D. Sequencing was done on a sample of PBMCs. This TCR was sampled from a man aged 45-60 years in good health and CMV-seronegative. This chain's CDR3 is CASSLWSSYNEQFF. Here the CDR3 DNA reads TGCGCCAGCAGCTTATGGAGCTCCTACAATGAGCAGTTCTTC.